Below, one TCR beta chain is given with its context. No antigen is known for it. Base qualities were left out, and no much larger clone turns up one base away. This record belongs to a study of shared clonotypes between healthy human individuals (dated by TCRdb to 2018 to 2021). Background for the entire study: A few men and a couple of women, aged 18 to 49 years, made up the cohort. The study deeply sequenced blood TCR repertoires of five healthy adults to estimate repertoire size and the extent of clonotype sharing between individuals. To increase sequencing depth and limit assay-specific biases, different laboratories used diverse techniques to prepare libraries and sequence TCR repertoires. Per donor, leukapheresis produced somewhere between about 0.9 and 9.5 billion PBMCs.

The donors were healthy, HIV-negative adults who had no recently reported acute infections or vaccinations. Every donor was a Caucasian adult residing in Nashville, Tennessee, USA. For unsorted samples, tens of millions of PBMCs were counted, and genomic DNA was extracted using the QIAamp DNA Blood Mini kit. Blood was obtained by leukapheresis, after which PBMCs were separated by Ficoll-Histopaque density gradient centrifugation and cryopreserved in liquid nitrogen vapor phase. Using the deep immunoSEQ assay, multiplex PCR amplified TCR CDR3 regions from genomic DNA. Extracted genomic DNA from each cell subset was distributed evenly across all wells of several immunoSEQ 96-well plates, and each plate was treated as a replicate. Each replicate PCR for unsorted PBMC received around 330 ng genomic DNA, equal to about 30,000 T cell genomes. Genomic DNA from unsorted PBMC was sequenced over ten immunoSEQ deep assay plates. The purified libraries were quantified using a Qubit 3.0 fluorometer, sized with a Bioanalyzer 2100, and then quantified again using the KAPA Library Quantification kit. Each immunoSEQ 96-well plate was sequenced on its own single-read 150-cycle Illumina NextSeq 550 flow cell. As for the authors' bioinformatics: The immunoSEQ output contained only junctional sequences without quality scores, so filtering could not match that applied to full-length reads. Sequences were annotated with PyIR, a Python wrapper for IgBLAST v1.9, using IMGT germline references to assign V/J genes and CDR3. Reads were filtered out if the reads had weak V/J assignments (E-value above 1e-6), no CDR3, stop codons, out-of-frame junctions, or ambiguous translated residues. V3J clonotypes were defined as sequences sharing the same inferred V gene, J gene, and CDR3 amino acid sequence. Percentage overlap between repertoires was computed as shared unique clonotypes divided by the size of the smaller repertoire. Repertoire richness was assessed with RTK rarefaction, the Chao1 estimator, and Recon v2.1 estimates of unobserved clonotypes. TCRdb stores this immuneACCESS table with in-frame sequences only. Part of the clones is absent; in the studies checked, under half of the shortfall reflects unresolved V genes, and no reason is known for the rest. D and trimming come from the DNA, and the V and J calls and clone size come from that table. The sample yields about half a million clones; around 79% were counted once. The ten top clones hold about 13% of the sample.

General conclusions and limits of the study: Sampling was restricted to blood, and TCR repertoires in tissue are likely to differ from TCR repertoires in blood. Pairwise subsampling indicated that sequencing depth was expected to affect the degree of clonotype sharing among donors. The small number of donors limited the genetic and exposure-history diversity represented.

Based on the germline V gene, the CDR1 and CDR2 sequences are SGHVS and FNYEAQ. The germline V and J ends show losses of 3 bases and 7 bases respectively, and no gene match explains 11 bases of the junction. The CDR3 contains 15 residues, cysteine and phenylalanine counted. The read is trimmed to its CDR3 DNA, 45 bases read in frame from base 1. The chain was built from TRBV7-6 and TRBJ2-7, and TRBD1 matches 8 of the central bases. Sample: PBMCs. This clonotype was sampled from a woman aged 40 to 49 in good health. Some clones in this sample may be carry-over from other donors' samples. Read as DNA, the sequence is TGTGCCAGCAGCTTGGGGTCCCAGGGGGCGCGGGAGCAGTACTTC. Translated, it gives CASSLGSQGAREQYF.